The following is a TCR beta chain sequence with its context. Its antigen is currently unknown. The entry originates in a study of CD8 T cells in ankylosing spondylitis. With molecular barcodes, quantitative 5'-RACE was used to make the TCR beta libraries. TCRdb processed the 5' RACE reads anew with MiXCR; each CDR3 protein has one entry. The sample carries roughly 150,000 distinct CDR3 sequences, under 35% recorded once. This CDR3 comprises 15 residues. Germline loops: CDR1 KGHDR, CDR2 SFDVKD. V shed 4 bases and J 7 bases; nucleotides not matched to a gene: 6. Findings of the study overall: Seemingly characteristic of ankylosing spondylitis blood was a TCR beta motif consisting of eight highly homologous variants. Disease-linked clones reportedly showed significant enrichment in matched ankylosing spondylitis synovial fluid. In peripheral blood, disease-linked CD8+ clones occurred at relatively low frequencies.

The sequenced material came from synovial fluid, either unsorted or a sorted T cell fraction (not recorded which). The rearrangement links TRBV24-1 to TRBJ2-1, with TRBD1 matching 10 bases. This clonotype was sampled from a male donor with ankylosing spondylitis. CDR3 in amino acids: CATSDPGQGGNEQFF. Written as DNA, the CDR3 is TGTGCCACCAGTGACCCCGGACAGGGGGGAAATGAGCAGTTCTTC.